The T cell receptor (beta chain) described here comes from a study of metastatic and nonmetastatic thyroid tumors. V was pared by 8 bases and J by 7 bases, with 12 bases between. The CDR3 is 12 residues long. Germline CDR1 reads MNHNS; CDR2 reads SASEGT. Overall study findings and caveats: Within blood and tumor, benign nodules reportedly had significantly lower TCR beta diversity than malignant thyroid tumors did.

Thyroid surgery was performed in patients who had received no treatment beforehand. TCRdb re-processed the PCR reads through MiXCR. The table lists around 27,000 clones, under 15% of them singletons. To note about this clone: The antigen remains unidentified. The final CDR3 position lacks the conserved phenylalanine or tryptophan, pointing to a likely read error.

The chain is built from TRBV6-1 and TRBJ2-1, with a tentative D call TRBD1 (6 bases). What was sequenced was blood. The receptor was isolated from a female donor with papillary thyroid cancer or a benign thyroid nodule (not recorded which). Some clones in this sample may be carry-over from other donors' samples. Written as DNA, the CDR3 is TGTGCCAGCTGGGGGCCATTGAATGAGCAGTTCTCC. Amino acids: CASWGPLNEQFS.